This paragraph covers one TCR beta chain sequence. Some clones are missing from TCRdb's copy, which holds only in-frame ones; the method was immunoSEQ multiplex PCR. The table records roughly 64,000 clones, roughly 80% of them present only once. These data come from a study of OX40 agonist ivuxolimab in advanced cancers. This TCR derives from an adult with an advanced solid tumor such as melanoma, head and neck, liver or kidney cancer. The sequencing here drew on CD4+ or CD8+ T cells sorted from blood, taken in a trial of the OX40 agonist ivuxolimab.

CDR3 in DNA: TGCGCCAGCAGCCCTTGGCCGAGGCTGCTATACATGAACACTGAAGCTTTCTTT. Its translation: CASSPWPRLLYMNTEAFF. The rearrangement uses TRBV5-1 and TRBJ1-1; D is uncertain. The V end was cut by 4 bases, the J end by 0 bases, with 22 bases between. Germline V gene sequence: CDR1 SGHRS, CDR2 YFSETQ. This CDR3 is built from 18 residues. Variable domain in full (rest from reference TRBV5-1 and TRBJ1-1): KAGVTQTPRYLIKTRGQQVTLSCSPISGHRSVSWYQQTPGQGLQFLFEYFSETQRNKGNFPGRFSGRQFSNSRSEMNVSTLELGDSALYLCASSPWPRLLYMNTEAFFGQGTRLTVV.